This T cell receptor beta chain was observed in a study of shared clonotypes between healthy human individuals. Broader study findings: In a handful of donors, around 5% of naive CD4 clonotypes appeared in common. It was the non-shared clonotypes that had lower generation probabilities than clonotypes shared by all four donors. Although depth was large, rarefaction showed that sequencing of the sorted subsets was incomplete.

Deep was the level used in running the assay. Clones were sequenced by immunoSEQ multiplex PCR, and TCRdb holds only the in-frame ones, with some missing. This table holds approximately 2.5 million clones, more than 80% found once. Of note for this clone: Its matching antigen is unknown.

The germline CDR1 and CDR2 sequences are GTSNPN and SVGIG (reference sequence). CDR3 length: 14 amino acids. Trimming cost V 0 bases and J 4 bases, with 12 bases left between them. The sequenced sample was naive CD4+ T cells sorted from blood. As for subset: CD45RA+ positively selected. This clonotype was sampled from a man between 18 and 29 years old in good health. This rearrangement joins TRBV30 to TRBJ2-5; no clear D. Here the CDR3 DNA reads TGTGCCTGGAGTGTTGGTGGCGAAGCAGAGACCCAGTACTTC. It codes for CAWSVGGEAETQYF. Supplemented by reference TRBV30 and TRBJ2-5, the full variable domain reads SQTIHQWPATLVQPVGSPLSLECTVEGTSNPNLYWYRQAAGRGLQLLFYSVGIGQISSEVPQNLSASRPQDRQFILSSKKLLLSDSGFYLCAWSVGGEAETQYFGPGTRLLVL.